These 27 T cell receptor beta chains were all obtained from the same sample, sequenced in a study of blood T cell repertoires in COVID-19. Sequencing used immunoSEQ multiplex PCR; TCRdb keeps in-frame clones, though not all of them. The table has about 220,000 clones, less than 90% seen once; the top ten hold 1.9%. Material for sequencing was peripheral blood. These TCRs come from a man between 40 and 49 years old with active or convalescent COVID-19.

This clone has a handful of counts. J is TRBJ1-1 and V is TRBV28; D uncertain. The germline V gene encodes CDR1 MDHEN and CDR2 SYDVKM. The CDR3 sequence is 14 residues long. The V end lost 7 bases, the J end lost 8 bases, and 20 bases lay between the germline ends. This chain's CDR3 is CASIRGLHQGEAFF. The CDR3 DNA reads TGTGCCAGCATCCGCGGGCTCCATCAAGGGGAAGCTTTCTTT.

This clone was detected once. The rearrangement joins TRBV28 to TRBJ2-7; 8 bases match TRBD2. Germline V gene sequence: CDR1 MDHEN, CDR2 SYDVKM. Trimming at V came to 3 bases and at J to 2 bases, leaving 3 bases not matched to a gene. The CDR3 totals 14 residues. CDR3 coding DNA: TGTGCCAGCAGTTTGGGGCGGGAGGCCTACGAGCAGTACTTC. Its translation is CASSLGREAYEQYF.

The V gene is TRBV19, the J gene TRBJ1-5, with unresolved D. The V and J ends lost 1 base and 1 base respectively, with 14 bases between them. The CDR3 length is 17 residues. In germline, CDR1 is LNHDA, CDR2 SQIVND (reference sequence). The chain's CDR3 is CASSIGVRVKSNQPQHF. The DNA for the CDR3 is TGTGCCAGTAGTATAGGGGTGAGGGTGAAGAGCAATCAGCCCCAGCATTTT. Full variable domain (outside the CDR3, taken from reference TRBV19 and TRBJ1-5): DGGITQSPKYLFRKEGQNVTLSCEQNLNHDAMYWYRQDPGQGLRLIYYSQIVNDFQKGDIAEGYSVSREKKESFPLTVTSAQKNPTAFYLCASSIGVRVKSNQPQHFGDGTRLSIL.

Written as DNA, the CDR3 is TGTGCCAGCAGCCTTCAACCCCTACAGGGGGTCTATGGCTACACCTTC. Translated, it gives CASSLQPLQGVYGYTF. V is TRBV4-2 and J is TRBJ1-2; TRBD1 matches 8 bases. The CDR3 contains 16 residues. V lost 4 bases to trimming and J lost 4 bases; unmatched junction nucleotides: 11. Per the germline V gene, CDR1 is LGHNA and CDR2 is YNFKEQ.

The rearrangement uses TRBV28 and TRBJ1-2; D is uncertain. The CDR3 covers 19 residues. V lost 3 bases and J 1 base, leaving 24 bases between the germline ends. Germline V gives CDR1 MDHEN, CDR2 SYDVKM. The CDR3 loop is CASSFGSGREAPINYGYTF. In DNA, the CDR3 is TGTGCCAGCAGTTTCGGTTCTGGCAGAGAGGCGCCAATTAACTATGGCTACACCTTC.

The chain joins TRBV28 to TRBJ1-6, with 7 bases aligning to TRBD1. The trim removed 6 bases at V and 10 bases at J, leaving 15 bases unmatched. The length of the CDR3 is 16 residues. Germline CDR1 and CDR2: MDHEN and SYDVKM. The CDR3 here is CASSFDEGGMRSPLHF. The CDR3 DNA sequence: TGTGCCAGCAGCTTCGACGAAGGGGGCATGAGATCACCCCTCCACTTT.

The chain couples TRBV3-1 (or the pseudogene TRBV3-2) to TRBJ2-7; 7 positions agree with TRBD1. J was trimmed by 3 bases and V by 6 bases; bases with no gene match: 8. CDR1 is LGHDT and CDR2 is YNNKEL in the germline V gene (reference sequence). The CDR3 is 14 residues long. CDR3 DNA: TGTGCCAGCAGTCTCACGTCAGGGGGCTACGAGCAGTACTTC. Its protein product is CASSLTSGGYEQYF.

This clone was detected once. The chain employs TRBV11-1 and TRBJ2-7; TRBD1 aligns across 7 bases. The V and J ends lost 6 bases and 6 bases, in that order; junction bases with no gene match: 5. Germline assignment: CDR1 SGHAT and CDR2 FQDESV (reference sequence). The CDR3 has 12 amino acids. The CDR3 here is CASSPDRAEQYF. The CDR3 nucleotides read TGTGCCAGCAGTCCCGACAGGGCCGAGCAGTACTTC.

A single count supports this clone. DNA of the CDR3: TGCAGCGTCAGACAGGGGATCGCAAGTAGCTCCTACGAGCAGTACTTC. Its protein product is CSVRQGIASSSYEQYF. The V gene is TRBV29-1, the J gene TRBJ2-7; 8 bases agree with TRBD1. This CDR3 has 16 residues. CDR1 and CDR2 from the germline V gene are SQVTM and ANQGSEA. The V segment lost 6 bases and the J segment 0 bases; nucleotides outside the gene matches: 13.

V and J are TRBV9 and TRBJ2-7; D possibly corresponds to TRBD2 (5 bases). This CDR3 contains 14 residues. Germline CDR1 reads SGDLS; CDR2 reads YYNGEE. The germline V and J ends were trimmed by 0 bases and 3 bases, with 10 bases remaining between them. CDR3 protein: CASSVGGGGYEQYF. CDR3 nucleotide sequence: TGTGCCAGCAGCGTAGGAGGAGGTGGCTACGAGCAGTACTTC. The variable domain in full, with the rest retrieved from reference TRBV9 and TRBJ2-7, is DSGVTQTPKHLITATGQRVTLRCSPRSGDLSVYWYQQSLDQGLQFLIQYYNGEERAKGNILERFSAQQFPDLHSELNLSSLELGDSALYFCASSVGGGGYEQYFGPGTRLTVT.

This sequence joins TRBV30 and TRBJ1-1; tentatively, D is TRBD1 (6 bases). The CDR3 has 13 residues. In germline, CDR1 is GTSNPN, CDR2 SVGIG (reference sequence). The V and J ends lost 0 bases and 4 bases respectively, with 9 bases between them. The CDR3 DNA reads as TGTGCCTGGAGTGTACAGGGCCTCACTGAAGCTTTCTTT. Translation: CAWSVQGLTEAFF.

This rearrangement joins TRBV19 to TRBJ1-2; 7 bases align to TRBD1. The CDR3 runs to 15 residues. J was trimmed by 7 bases and V by 3 bases; bases with no gene match: 11. From germline, CDR1 is LNHDA and CDR2 SQIVND (reference sequence). In DNA form, the CDR3 reads TGTGCCAGTAGTATCCCCAGGGGGGCAAGGCGTGGCTACACCTTC. Translation: CASSIPRGARRGYTF.

V usage is TRBV4-1 and J usage is TRBJ1-1; 7 bases agree with TRBD1. With V trimmed by 4 bases and J by 5 bases, 7 bases remained unmatched. Germline CDR1 reads MGHRA; CDR2 reads YSYEKL. This CDR3 is 14 amino acids long. CDR3 protein: CASSPWRGQTEAFF. The CDR3 DNA reads TGCGCCAGCAGCCCCTGGAGGGGGCAAACTGAAGCTTTCTTT.

The chain employs TRBV5-1 and TRBJ2-4; maybe TRBD1 (5 bases). The CDR3 runs 15 residues. V was trimmed by 3 bases and J by 4 bases, leaving 14 bases between them. CDR1 and CDR2 (germline): SGHRS, YFSETQ. This CDR3 is CASSYGGTGKNIQYF. The CDR3 DNA reads TGCGCCAGCAGCTACGGTGGTACAGGAAAAAACATTCAGTACTTC.

The chain carries TRBV4-1 and TRBJ1-5, with D tentatively TRBD1 (6 bases). Germline CDR1 reads MGHRA; CDR2 reads YSYEKL. There are 14 residues in the CDR3. The ends were cut back, 4 bases at V and 4 bases at J, with 11 bases in the middle. CDR3 loop: CASSLSQGNQPQHF. The DNA for the CDR3 is TGCGCCAGCAGCCTTTCACAGGGAAATCAGCCCCAGCATTTT.

This clone has just a few counts. This rearrangement joins TRBV19 to TRBJ1-2; TRBD1 might be the D (6 bases). CDR3 size: 15 residues. Trimming took off 7 bases at V and 6 bases at J, with 21 bases between the two ends. The germline CDR1 and CDR2 sequences are LNHDA and SQIVND (reference sequence). The DNA for the CDR3 is TGTGCCAGTACCTCCTGGGACGGGACACCCGATGGCTACACCTTC. As protein: CASTSWDGTPDGYTF.

The rearrangement uses TRBV27 and TRBJ1-5; D possibly corresponds to TRBD1 (6 bases). Trimming left V 5 bases short and J 3 bases short, with 14 bases between. The V gene's germline CDR1 is MNHEY and CDR2 SMNVEV (reference sequence). The CDR3 runs to 15 residues. The CDR3 spells CASSLYRDDNQPQHF. In nucleotides, the CDR3 is TGTGCCAGCAGTCTCTACAGGGATGACAATCAGCCCCAGCATTTT.

This rearrangement joins TRBV19 to TRBJ1-5, with D possibly matching TRBD1 (5 bases). Germline loops: CDR1 LNHDA, CDR2 SQIVND (reference sequence). The CDR3 has 13 residues. The V and J ends lost 10 bases and 3 bases respectively, with 13 bases between them. The CDR3 region is CATREGPNQPQHF. The CDR3 nucleotides are TGTGCCACCAGGGAAGGCCCCAATCAGCCCCAGCATTTT.

The J gene is TRBJ1-2, the V gene TRBV7-6, with unresolved D. CDR1 and CDR2 (germline): SGHVS, FNYEAQ. The CDR3 has 15 residues. Trimming removed 3 bases at V and 8 bases at J, with 19 bases between. The CDR3 bases are TGTGCCAGCAGCTTTGGAGTGGGTACCACTAGAGGCTACACCTTC. Translated, it gives CASSFGVGTTRGYTF.

The count of this clone is one. The chain uses TRBV18 and TRBJ1-6; the match to TRBD1 covers 7 bases. The CDR3 runs 15 residues. With V trimmed by 5 bases and J by 8 bases, 9 bases remained unmatched. Germline-derived CDR1 and CDR2 are KGHSH and LQKENI. This chain's CDR3 is CASSDRQGVHSPLHF. The CDR3, as DNA: TGTGCCAGCTCAGATAGACAGGGCGTACATTCACCCCTCCACTTT.

This sequence joins TRBV5-5 and TRBJ1-3; D remains ambiguous. This CDR3 has 15 amino acids. Germline lookup yields CDR1 SGHKS and CDR2 YYEKEE (reference sequence). V gave up 0 bases and J gave up 1 base, with 8 bases separating them. The CDR3: CASSLARESGNTIYF. CDR3 in DNA: TGTGCCAGCAGCTTGGCCCGGGAATCTGGAAACACCATATATTTT.

The CDR3 spells CASTPGARTSPLHF. The CDR3 DNA reads as TGTGCCAGCACACCTGGGGCAAGGACGTCACCCCTCCACTTT. The chain employs TRBV28 and TRBJ1-6; TRBD1 is a possible D gene (5 bases). V dropped 7 bases and J dropped 10 bases, with 17 bases sitting between them. Germline V gene sequence: CDR1 MDHEN, CDR2 SYDVKM. CDR3 length: 14 residues.

This chain's CDR3 is CASSLDYPGKGGYTF. In DNA form, the CDR3 reads TGTGCCAGCAGCTTAGATTATCCAGGGAAGGGAGGCTACACCTTC. The V call is TRBV11-2, the J call TRBJ1-2, with D possibly matching TRBD1 (5 bases). Germline values: CDR1 SGHAT, CDR2 FQNNGV. CDR3 length: 15 residues. Between the trimmed V and J ends, which lost 0 bases and 8 bases, there was a span of 16 bases.

V gene TRBV27 combines with J gene TRBJ1-2, with D possibly matching TRBD1 (5 bases). Trimming left V 3 bases short and J 4 bases short, with 15 bases between. The CDR3 sequence is 15 residues long. Germline V CDR1 and CDR2: MNHEY, SMNVEV (reference sequence). CDR3 sequence reads: CASSFSREQSYGYTF. As DNA, the CDR3 is TGTGCCAGCAGTTTCAGCAGGGAACAGAGCTATGGCTACACCTTC.

A single count supports this clone. The genes are TRBV2 and TRBJ2-1; possibly TRBD1 for D (5 bases). Trimming left V 6 bases short and J 3 bases short, with 15 bases between. This CDR3 has 15 amino acids. CDR1 is SNHLY, CDR2 FYNNEI, per germline. CDR3: CASRDTAILYNEQFF. The CDR3 DNA reads as TGTGCCAGCAGGGACACGGCGATACTCTACAATGAGCAGTTCTTC.

The chain links TRBV6-5 to TRBJ1-1; TRBD1 aligns across 11 bases. This CDR3 contains 15 residues. The V and J ends lost 6 bases and 5 bases, in that order; junction bases with no gene match: 8. CDR1 is MNHEY, CDR2 SVGAGI, per germline. The CDR3 here is CASRVGDRGRTEAFF. CDR3 DNA: TGTGCCAGCAGGGTCGGGGACAGGGGGAGAACTGAAGCTTTCTTT.

V usage is TRBV6-5 and J usage is TRBJ1-1; TRBD1 matches at 7 bases. CDR1 and CDR2 (germline): MNHEY, SVGAGI. CDR3 length: 16 amino acids. Losses at the gene ends were 4 bases for V and 0 bases for J; bases not matched to a gene: 8. The CDR3 nucleotides are TGTGCCAGCAGTTGGGGACAGACCGGATTGAACACTGAAGCTTTCTTT. This encodes CASSWGQTGLNTEAFF.